This entry describes one T cell receptor (beta chain). Its target is not known. This sample includes further DNA sequences coding for the same CDR3. These data belong to a study of shared clonotypes between healthy human individuals. Study-wide findings and caveats: Across a handful of donors, naive CD4 shared 5% to 6%, naive CD8 around 3.8%, memory CD4 about 2.4%, memory CD8 0.4%.

CD45RO negativity and positive selection for CCR7 defined naive CD8 cells, a population that excluded terminally differentiated effector memory CD45RA+ cells. The repertoire was sequenced with immunoSEQ multiplex PCR; TCRdb's copy has only in-frame clones and lacks some. The repertoire holds about 2,100,000 clones, with more than 85% as singletons. This receptor was identified in a man aged 18 to 30 in good health. Some clones in this sample may be carry-over from other donors' samples. Sample: naive CD8+ T cells from PBMCs.

This CDR3 is CASSVGGGTNYGYTF. In DNA form, the CDR3 reads TGTGCCAGCAGCGTAGGAGGGGGCACTAACTATGGCTACACCTTC. This sequence joins TRBV9 and TRBJ1-2; 7 positions match TRBD1. Germline CDR1 SGDLS, CDR2 YYNGEE. V shed 0 bases and J 0 bases; nucleotides not matched to a gene: 2. This CDR3 comprises 15 residues.